In this sample, the clone carrying this T cell receptor beta chain turned up a few times. Its antigen remains unidentified. The record originates from a study of T cell repertoires in cytomegalovirus infection. General study points: Dominating the ex vivo response were TCR beta clonotypes that were CMV-specific and HLA-C-restricted.

Via MiXCR, TCRdb re-called the reads, giving one row per CDR3 protein. The sample includes some 920,000 distinct CDR3 sequences, roughly 30% of them seen just once. The clonotype originates from a human donor in good health (CMV status not recorded). Some clones in this sample may be carry-over from other donors' samples. This specimen consisted of cultured CD8+ T cells from PBMCs, obtained from culture after CMV antigen stimulation.

The CDR3 DNA reads as TGTGCCAGCAGTTATGACAGGGACACCGGGGAGCTGTTTTTT. This encodes CASSYDRDTGELFF. The V gene is TRBV6-6, the J gene TRBJ2-2, with 7 bases lining up with TRBD1. Per germline, CDR1 MNHNY and CDR2 SVGAGI (reference sequence). With 3 bases clipped from V and 3 bases from J, the junction kept 1 base outside the gene matches. The CDR3 has 14 amino acids.